What follows are 19 T cell receptor beta chains derived from one specimen sequenced in a study of OX40 agonist ivuxolimab in advanced cancers. TCRdb keeps only in-frame clones here, not all; method: immunoSEQ multiplex PCR. The table includes approximately 84,000 clones, more than 75% detected once. Material: CD4+ or CD8+ T cells sorted from blood, obtained in a trial of the OX40 agonist ivuxolimab. The receptors originated from an adult with an advanced solid tumor such as melanoma, head and neck, liver or kidney cancer.

This sequence joins TRBV19 and TRBJ2-1, with D hard to call. This CDR3 region has 13 residues. Germline V gene lookup returns CDR1 LNHDA and CDR2 SQIVND (reference sequence). V lost 6 bases to trimming and J lost 12 bases, with 18 bases between them. CDR3 sequence reads: CASRSRAPYGQFF. CDR3 nucleotide sequence: TGTGCCAGTAGGAGCCGGGCCCCATATGGGCAGTTCTTC. The full variable domain, in which reference TRBV19 and TRBJ2-1 provide the parts outside the CDR3, is DGGITQSPKYLFRKEGQNVTLSCEQNLNHDAMYWYRQDPGQGLRLIYYSQIVNDFQKGDIAEGYSVSREKKESFPLTVTSAQKNPTAFYLCASRSRAPYGQFFGPGTRLTVL.

V is TRBV5-1 and J is TRBJ1-4; the match to TRBD1 covers 7 bases. Per the germline V gene, CDR1 is SGHRS and CDR2 is YFSETQ. This CDR3 is built from 15 residues. V dropped 5 bases and J dropped 3; count of bases not matched to a gene: 7. CDR3 sequence (DNA): TGCGCCAGCAGTTTCCAGGGGGTGTCTAATGAAAAACTGTTTTTT. Translation gives CASSFQGVSNEKLFF.

V is TRBV23-1 and J is TRBJ1-1, with D unclear. TRBV23-1 is sorted into the ORF group, with uncertain function. V was pared by 8 bases and J by 1 base, with 14 bases between. CDR3 length: 14 amino acids. CDR3 in amino acids: CASPPTERNTEAFF. CDR3 sequence (DNA): TGCGCCAGCCCTCCGACGGAACGGAACACTGAAGCTTTCTTT.

The V call is TRBV11-2, the J call TRBJ1-4; 8 positions match TRBD1. Trimming took 4 bases from V and 0 from J; bases not matched to a gene: 4. CDR1 and CDR2 from the germline V gene are SGHAT and FQNNGV. The CDR3 length is 16 residues. CDR3 sequence reads: CASSYGQGATNEKLFF. CDR3 DNA sequence: TGTGCCAGCAGCTACGGACAGGGTGCAACTAATGAAAAACTGTTTTTT.

The genes are TRBV6-6 and TRBJ1-2; no clear D. V was cut by 6 bases and J by 7 bases, with 12 bases left in between. The V gene's germline CDR1 is MNHNY and CDR2 SVGAGI (reference sequence). The CDR3 runs to 12 residues. The CDR3 nucleotides are TGTGCCAGCAGCCCAAAGGGATCTGGCTACACCTTC. Protein product: CASSPKGSGYTF.

J is TRBJ1-6 and V is TRBV28, with 8 bases lining up with TRBD1. CDR3 size: 15 residues. Losses at the gene ends were 8 bases for V and 8 bases for J; bases not matched to a gene: 11. CDR1 and CDR2 (germline): MDHEN, SYDVKM. CDR3 sequence reads: CASSPRDRIYSPLHF. CDR3 coding DNA: TGTGCCAGCTCGCCTCGGGACAGGATATATTCACCCCTCCACTTT.

The rearrangement links TRBV5-1 to TRBJ2-3; D remains ambiguous. Trimming removed 0 bases at V and 0 bases at J, with 8 bases between. The CDR3 length is 15 residues. Germline V lookup: CDR1 SGHRS, CDR2 YFSETQ. In DNA form, the CDR3 reads TGCGCCAGCAGCTTGGGGGCGCGTAGCACAGATACGCAGTATTTT. Translated, it gives CASSLGARSTDTQYF.

This chain connects TRBV19 to TRBJ2-6, with D possibly TRBD1 on 6 matching bases. The CDR3 is 15 amino acids. Germline loops: CDR1 LNHDA, CDR2 SQIVND (reference sequence). Deletions cut 8 bases from V and 0 bases from J, with 11 bases between. CDR3 coding DNA: TGTGCCAGTCGGACAGTTCACTCTGGGGCCAACGTCCTGACTTTC. Protein: CASRTVHSGANVLTF.

This clone has a handful of counts. The chain carries TRBV30 and TRBJ1-1; weak D call: TRBD1 (5 bases). The germline V gene encodes CDR1 GTSNPN and CDR2 SVGIG (reference sequence). The CDR3 loop spans 14 amino acids. The V end lost 1 base, the J end lost 1 base, and 10 bases lay between the germline ends. DNA of the CDR3: TGTGCCTGGAGTGCAGGGACGGGGAACACTGAAGCTTTCTTT. Residues: CAWSAGTGNTEAFF.

This clone was found a few times. The rearrangement joins TRBV9 to TRBJ1-4; 7 bases map to TRBD1. There are 14 residues in the CDR3. Trimming took 4 bases from V and 7 from J; bases not matched to a gene: 7. Germline CDR1 and CDR2: SGDLS and YYNGEE. Written as DNA, the CDR3 is TGTGCCAGCAGCCCAGGGGGGAGAGGTGAAAAACTGTTTTTT. The encoded protein is CASSPGGRGEKLFF.

A word on this clone: The germline gene is not matched at one end of the junction; a read error may be the cause. The chain employs TRBV3-1 (or the pseudogene TRBV3-2) and TRBJ1-1; no reliable D call. The CDR3 spans 8 residues. Germline V gene lookup returns CDR1 LGHDT and CDR2 YNNKEL (reference sequence). The CDR3 nucleotides are TGTGCCAGCATCCGAGGTTTATTT. Residues: CASIRGLF.

The chain combines TRBV28 with TRBJ1-2; D perhaps matches TRBD1 (6 bases). V lost 7 bases to trimming and J lost 2 bases, with 11 bases between them. The CDR3 contains 13 residues. Per the germline V gene, CDR1 is MDHEN and CDR2 is SYDVKM. The CDR3 reads CASTRTENYGYTF. CDR3 bases: TGTGCCAGCACCCGGACAGAGAACTATGGCTACACCTTC.

CDR3 nucleotides: TGTGCCAGCTCACTCGGACAGGGGGGGGCCACTGAAGCTTTCTTT. Residues: CASSLGQGGATEAFF. The chain is built from TRBV18 and TRBJ1-1; TRBD1 aligns across 10 bases. This CDR3 region has 15 residues. J lost 4 bases, V lost 4 bases, and 6 bases had no gene match. In germline, CDR1 is KGHSH, CDR2 LQKENI.

This chain uses TRBV11-3 with TRBJ2-2, with no clear D. Trimming shortened V by 2 bases and J by 4 bases, and 2 bases separated the two germline ends. Germline loops: CDR1 SGHNT, CDR2 YENEEA. This CDR3 is 12 amino acids long. The CDR3 spells CASSLFTGELFF. The CDR3 DNA sequence: TGTGCCAGCAGCTTATTCACCGGGGAGCTGTTTTTT. Variable domain in full (rest from reference TRBV11-3 and TRBJ2-2): EAGVVQSPRYKIIEKKQPVAFWCNPISGHNTLYWYLQNLGQGPELLIRYENEEAVDDSQLPKDRFSAERLKGVDSTLKIQPAELGDSAVYLCASSLFTGELFFGEGSRLTVL.

The rearrangement links TRBV11-2 to TRBJ2-2; TRBD2 is a possible D gene (7 bases). This CDR3 contains 15 residues. The germline V gene encodes CDR1 SGHAT and CDR2 FQNNGV. The V end was cut by 5 bases, the J end by 3 bases, with 13 bases between. As DNA, the CDR3 is TGTGCCAGCAGCCGCGCGGGGGCGCACACCGGGGAGCTGTTTTTT. This encodes CASSRAGAHTGELFF.

V usage is TRBV6-4 and J usage is TRBJ1-1; weak D call: TRBD1 (6 bases). V was pared by 7 bases and J by 4 bases, with 16 bases between. The CDR3 consists of 14 residues. CDR1 is MRHNA and CDR2 is SNTAGT in the germline V gene. This CDR3 reads CASKVQSDSTEAFF. In nucleotides, the CDR3 is TGTGCCAGCAAAGTTCAGTCGGACAGCACTGAAGCTTTCTTT.

The J gene is TRBJ2-3, the V gene TRBV11-2; D tentatively fits TRBD1 or TRBD2 (6 bases each). CDR1 is SGHAT, CDR2 FQNNGV, per germline. This CDR3 spans 19 amino acids. V gave up 0 bases and J gave up 1 base, with 20 bases separating them. The CDR3 DNA reads TGTGCCAGCAGCTTAGACCTTCTCTTCGGGGGCCCCCGCACAGATACGCAGTATTTT. Protein: CASSLDLLFGGPRTDTQYF.

This sequence joins TRBV6-5 and TRBJ1-5; D ambiguous. CDR1 is MNHEY and CDR2 is SVGAGI in the germline V gene. Trimming left V 4 bases short and J 7 bases short, with 5 bases between. The CDR3 loop spans 11 amino acids. In DNA, the CDR3 is TGTGCCAGCAGTTCAGACCAGCCCCAGCATTTT. It specifies CASSSDQPQHF.

A single count supports this clone. This rearrangement joins TRBV6-6 to TRBJ1-2, with TRBD1 identical over 7 bases. The length of the CDR3 is 13 residues. V was clipped by 4 bases and J by 6 bases; unmatched bases: 5. The V gene's germline CDR1 is MNHNY and CDR2 SVGAGI (reference sequence). CDR3 DNA: TGTGCCAGCAGTTTCGACAGGGCCAATGGCTACACCTTC. Its translation is CASSFDRANGYTF.